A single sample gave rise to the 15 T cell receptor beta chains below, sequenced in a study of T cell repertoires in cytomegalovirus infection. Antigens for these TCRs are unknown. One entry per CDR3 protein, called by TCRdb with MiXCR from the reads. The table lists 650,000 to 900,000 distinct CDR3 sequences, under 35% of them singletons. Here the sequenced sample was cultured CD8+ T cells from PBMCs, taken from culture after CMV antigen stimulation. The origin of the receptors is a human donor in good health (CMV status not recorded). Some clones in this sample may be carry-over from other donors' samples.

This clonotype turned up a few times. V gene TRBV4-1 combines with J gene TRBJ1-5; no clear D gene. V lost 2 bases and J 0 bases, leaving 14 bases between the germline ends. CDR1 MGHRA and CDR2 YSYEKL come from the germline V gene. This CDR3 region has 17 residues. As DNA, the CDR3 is TGCGCCAGCAGCCAAAATCCCTCTGGCGATAGCAATCAGCCCCAGCATTTT. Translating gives CASSQNPSGDSNQPQHF.

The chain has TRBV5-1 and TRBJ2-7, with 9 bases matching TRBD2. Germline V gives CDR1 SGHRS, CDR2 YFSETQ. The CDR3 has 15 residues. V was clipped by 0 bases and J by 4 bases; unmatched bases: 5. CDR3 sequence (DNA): TGCGCCAGCAGCTTGGGGCTAGCGGGATTTTACGAGCAGTACGTC. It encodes CASSLGLAGFYEQYV.

CDR3 loop: CASSLHDSYDEQYF. CDR3 bases: TGTGCCAGCAGCCTCCACGACAGTTACGACGAGCAGTACTTC. The V gene is TRBV7-9, the J gene TRBJ2-7; tentative D call: TRBD1 (5 bases). The CDR3 sequence is 14 residues long. V was pared by 5 bases and J by 5 bases, with 16 bases between. Germline loops: CDR1 SEHNR, CDR2 FQNEAQ (reference sequence).

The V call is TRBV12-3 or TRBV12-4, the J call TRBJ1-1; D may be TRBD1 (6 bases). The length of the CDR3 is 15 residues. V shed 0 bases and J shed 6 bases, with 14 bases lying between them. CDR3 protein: CASSLASTAGAEAFF. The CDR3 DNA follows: TGTGCCAGCAGTTTAGCGAGTACAGCAGGGGCTGAAGCTTTCTTT.

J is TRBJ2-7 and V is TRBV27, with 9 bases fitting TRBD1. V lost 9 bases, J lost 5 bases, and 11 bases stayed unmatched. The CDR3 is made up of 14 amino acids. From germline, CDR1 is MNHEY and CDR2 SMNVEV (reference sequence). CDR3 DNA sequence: TGTGCCAGTATGACCGACAGGGGGGTCAACGAGCAGTACTTC. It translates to CASMTDRGVNEQYF.

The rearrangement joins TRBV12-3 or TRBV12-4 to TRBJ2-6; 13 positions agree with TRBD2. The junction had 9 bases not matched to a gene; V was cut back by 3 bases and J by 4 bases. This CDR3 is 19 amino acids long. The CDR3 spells CASSFSLAGGPAGANVLTF. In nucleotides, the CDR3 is TGTGCCAGCAGTTTTTCACTAGCGGGGGGGCCAGCCGGGGCCAACGTCCTGACTTTC.

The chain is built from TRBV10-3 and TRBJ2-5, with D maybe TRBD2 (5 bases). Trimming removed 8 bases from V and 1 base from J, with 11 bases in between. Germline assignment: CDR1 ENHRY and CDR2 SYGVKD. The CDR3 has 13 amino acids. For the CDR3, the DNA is TGTGCCATCCGCGGAGGCTCCCAAGAGACCCAGTACTTC. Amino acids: CAIRGGSQETQYF.

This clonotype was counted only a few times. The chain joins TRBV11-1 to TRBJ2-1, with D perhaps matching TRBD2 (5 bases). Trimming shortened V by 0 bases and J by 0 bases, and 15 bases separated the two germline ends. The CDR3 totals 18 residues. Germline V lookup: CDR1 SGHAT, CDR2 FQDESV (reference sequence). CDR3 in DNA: TGTGCCAGCAGCTTAGCGCTAGGGAGTCGGAGCTCCTACAATGAGCAGTTCTTC. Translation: CASSLALGSRSSYNEQFF.

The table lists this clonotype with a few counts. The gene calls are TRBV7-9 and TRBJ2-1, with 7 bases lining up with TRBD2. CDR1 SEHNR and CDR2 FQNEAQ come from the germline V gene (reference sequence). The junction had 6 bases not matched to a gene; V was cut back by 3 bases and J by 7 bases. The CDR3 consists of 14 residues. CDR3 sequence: CASSFIGGGNEQFF. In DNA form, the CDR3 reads TGTGCCAGCAGCTTCATCGGGGGAGGGAATGAGCAGTTCTTC.

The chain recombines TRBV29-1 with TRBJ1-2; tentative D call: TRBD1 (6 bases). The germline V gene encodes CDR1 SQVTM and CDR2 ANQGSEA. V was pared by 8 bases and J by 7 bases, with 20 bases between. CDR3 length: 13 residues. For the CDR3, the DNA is TGCAGCACTTCGGGAACAGGGTATCCTGGCTACACCTTC. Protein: CSTSGTGYPGYTF.

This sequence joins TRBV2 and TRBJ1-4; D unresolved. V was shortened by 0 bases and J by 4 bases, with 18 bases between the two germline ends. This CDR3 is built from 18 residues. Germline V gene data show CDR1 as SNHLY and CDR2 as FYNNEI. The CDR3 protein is CASSEAEPLFYNNEKLFF. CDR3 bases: TGTGCCAGCAGTGAAGCGGAACCTTTGTTCTATAATAATGAAAAACTGTTTTTT.

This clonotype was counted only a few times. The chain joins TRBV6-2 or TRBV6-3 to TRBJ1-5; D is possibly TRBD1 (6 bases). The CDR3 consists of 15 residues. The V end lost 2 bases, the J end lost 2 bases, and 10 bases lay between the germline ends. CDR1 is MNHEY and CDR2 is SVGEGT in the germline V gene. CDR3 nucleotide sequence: TGTGCCAGCAGTTACCAAAGGGGGGGCAATCAGCCCCAGCATTTT. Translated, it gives CASSYQRGGNQPQHF.

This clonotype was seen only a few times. The CDR3 DNA reads TGCGCCAGCAGTACTGGGACAGGGAACTATGGCTACACCTTC. As protein: CASSTGTGNYGYTF. The chain links TRBV10-2 to TRBJ1-2; 9 bases line up with TRBD1. The trim removed 5 bases at V and 2 bases at J, leaving 3 bases unmatched. This CDR3 has 14 residues. Germline lookup yields CDR1 WSHSY and CDR2 SAAADI.

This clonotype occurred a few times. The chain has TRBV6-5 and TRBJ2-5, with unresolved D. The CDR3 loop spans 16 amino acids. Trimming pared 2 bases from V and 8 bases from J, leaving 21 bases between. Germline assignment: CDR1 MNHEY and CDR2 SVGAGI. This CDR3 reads CASSYDARSGQSTQYF. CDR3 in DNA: TGTGCCAGCAGTTACGACGCCCGGTCGGGCCAAAGTACCCAGTACTTC.

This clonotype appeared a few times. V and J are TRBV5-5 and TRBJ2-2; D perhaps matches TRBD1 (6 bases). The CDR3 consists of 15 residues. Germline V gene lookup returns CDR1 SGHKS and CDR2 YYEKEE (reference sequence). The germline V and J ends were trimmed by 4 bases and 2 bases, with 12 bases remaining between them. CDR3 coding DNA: TGTGCCAGCAGCCGACAGGTCTCTAACACCGGGGAGCTGTTTTTT. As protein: CASSRQVSNTGELFF.